This record concerns one T cell receptor beta chain sequence. The PCR ran on 60 Vbeta and 13 Jbeta primers. Profiling relied on immunoSEQ multiplex PCR, and the TCRdb table lists in-frame clones only, not all of them. The sample holds under 110,000 clones, around three quarters seen once. The sample belongs to a study of cytomegalovirus exposure and HLA in healthy donors. From germline, CDR1 is SGHDT and CDR2 YYEEEE. Deletions cut 4 bases from V and 9 bases from J, with 11 bases between. The CDR3 consists of 12 residues. The chain is built from TRBV5-6 and TRBJ1-5; D is unresolved. The clonotype was recovered from a boy between 10 and 17 years old in good health and CMV-seronegative. The material sequenced was PBMCs. Here the CDR3 reads CASSLRPGPQHF. The CDR3 nucleotides read TGTGCCAGCAGCCTGAGACCGGGGCCCCAGCATTTT.